This TCR beta chain was captured in a study of regulatory T cells in long-lasting Graves disease. For TCR beta, libraries came from iRepertoire HTBI primers and Arm-PCR of CDR3 regions. As handled by the study authors: Sequenced samples collectively carried around 60 TRBV and 14 TRBJ segments. Each CDR3 protein gets one entry after TCRdb re-called the multiplex PCR reads with MiXCR. These V and J calls derive from TCRdb rather than the authors' analysis. The sample includes about 660,000 distinct CDR3 sequences, about 30% of them seen just once. Time point described: persistent/refractory GD, antithyroid drugs over 5 years with positive TRAb. From PBMCs, RNA was extracted and then used to make the TCR library. Study findings and constraints: Since the sample size was small, accuracy may have been reduced.

This clonotype was detected only a few times. Its antigen is unknown. Sequences were derived from peripheral blood mononuclear cells (PBMCs), sampled when the disease was refractory, from a patient treated with antithyroid drugs. The TCR was taken from a female donor with Graves disease.

Here the CDR3 reads CASRSQGGERGAFF. CDR3 DNA: TGTGCCAGCAGGAGCCAGGGAGGAGAAAGAGGTGCTTTCTTT. This chain joins TRBV12-3 or TRBV12-4 and TRBJ1-1, with D perhaps TRBD1 (5 bases). The V and J ends lost 6 bases and 11 bases respectively, with 22 bases between them. The CDR3 is made up of 14 amino acids.